This TCR beta chain is drawn from a study of T cell responses to AZD1222 COVID-19 vaccine (dated by TCRdb to the early 2020s). About the study as a whole: AZD1222 recipients whose second dose came at about 4 weeks and those whose second dose came at about 12 weeks were combined into one group, since spike-specific TCR depth and breadth did not differ between the two schedules. Trial participants were enrolled by age into 18-55, 56-69 and 70-plus year subgroups, with roughly 160, 29 and 62 TCR-sequenced participants respectively. A total of roughly 240 trial participants underwent TCR sequencing, of whom 207 received two doses of AZD1222 and about 26 received two doses of the MenACWY control vaccine.

As to this clone: There is no known antigen for this receptor. One base away there is no much larger clone; base qualities are not given.

What the time point label conveys for this sample: baseline before first vaccination. The vaccinee samples were drawn from two UK trials, COV001 and COV002, one of which was a single-blind randomized controlled phase 2/3 trial testing AZD1222 (ChAdOx1 nCoV-19) in healthy adults. For TCRbeta chain sequencing, PBMC samples from trial participants were taken at day 0 and at day 28 after the second dose. Paper-wide results and their limitations: Vaccine-associated CD4 TCRs spanned the whole spike protein, with dominant responses in regions 160-218 and 743-854. Only five or six AZD1222 recipients were SARS-CoV-2 seropositive at baseline, limiting conclusions about previously exposed vaccinees. Nearly half of unique spike-specific TCRs reportedly recognized epitopes outside regions mutated in the B.1.351 and B.1.1.7 variants. Because no day 14 peak-response samples were available, repertoires were characterized only after the peak T cell response. Spike-specific TCR breadth and depth rose significantly after two AZD1222 doses compared with day 0 and with MenACWY recipients. In the small 56-69-year group, the increase in depth fell short of significance, most likely because of low power. Participants were mostly white British, with more females than males. The authors suggested clonal diversity may have been underestimated.

Based on the germline V gene (reference sequence), the CDR1 and CDR2 sequences are WNHNN and SYGVQD. The CDR3 runs 13 residues from the cysteine to the phenylalanine. Solely the CDR3 DNA is kept, with 39 bases framed from the first base. V and J lose 6 bases and 0 bases, and a span of 3 bases separates them. The CDR3 regions of human TCRbeta chains were subjected to immunosequencing. The source study handled its data this way. Repertoire TCRs were matched against a reference library of SARS-CoV-2-specific TCRs generated with the MIRA antigen-specificity platform. Breadth was defined as the fraction of unique TCRs that were SARS-CoV-2-associated. Depth was defined as the fraction of total T cells that were SARS-CoV-2-associated. Using the MIRA data, every spike-specific TCR was mapped to the spike region that the TCR reacted to and assigned to either a CD4 or a CD8 class. Log10-transformed breadth and depth values were compared by one-way ANOVA with Sidak's multiple comparisons tests. This is the immuneACCESS table as TCRdb keeps it, with only in-frame sequences that have V and J called. A part of the clones is gone; compared with another copy, unresolved V genes explain less than half, and the rest is unexplained. For V, J and clone size, that table is used; D and trimming come from the DNA. The sample table shows around 130,000 clones, and about 93% are seen once. The ten largest clones represent more than 0.7% of the sample.

The clonotype comes from an adult in good health. The material was peripheral blood, obtained on day 0 of AZD1222 vaccination. The receptor chain draws on TRBV10-1 and TRBJ1-6; no D segment can be confidently identified. In nucleotide form, the sequence is TGCGCCAGCAGCAGCTCCTATAATTCACCCCTCCACTTT. The translation is CASSSSYNSPLHF.